One sample yielded the 3 T cell receptor beta chains listed below, sequenced in a study of response to subunit inactivated influenza vaccine. TCRdb re-called the RT-PCR reads through MiXCR, storing one row per CDR3 protein. Seen here are about 570,000 distinct CDR3 sequences, about 10% observed once, and the top ten hold approximately 10%. A further study also used this sample, focusing on T cells expressing NK-cell markers. As that report states: In generating TCR beta cDNA, 5'RACE template switching with UMIs was used.

The sequenced sample was PBMCs from blood, obtained on the day of vaccination. These receptors all stem from a man aged 50-60 years who received an inactivated influenza vaccine.

The gene calls are TRBV20-1 and TRBJ2-1; a weak D match, TRBD1 (6 bases). Deletions cut 6 bases from V and 5 bases from J, with 14 bases between. The CDR3 length is 13 residues. CDR1 DFQATT and CDR2 SNEGSKA come from the germline V gene (reference sequence). The CDR3 DNA reads as TGCAGTGCCCGACAGGAAGCGGACAATGAGCAGTTCTTC. It specifies CSARQEADNEQFF.

The chain is built from TRBV12-3 or TRBV12-4 and TRBJ1-3, with a tentative D call TRBD1 (6 bases). Trimming took off 6 bases at V and 3 bases at J, with 18 bases between the two ends. CDR3 length: 16 amino acids. The CDR3 loop is CASSPSPGVIGNTIYF. As DNA, the CDR3 is TGTGCCAGCAGCCCATCCCCAGGGGTTATTGGAAACACCATATATTTT.

This clonotype was counted many times. The CDR3 reads CASSQDLGNYGYTF. CDR3 nucleotide sequence: TGTGCCAGCAGCCAAGATCTCGGCAACTATGGCTACACCTTC. J is TRBJ1-2 and V is TRBV4-2; D is unclear. Germline CDR1 reads LGHNA; CDR2 reads YNFKEQ. V was clipped by 0 bases and J by 2 bases, with 7 bases between them. This CDR3 region has 14 residues.